The rows below give T cell receptor beta chains drawn from one sample of a study of blood T cell repertoires in COVID-19. The data were produced by immunoSEQ multiplex PCR, yet TCRdb's version contains in-frame clones alone and is incomplete. The repertoire holds 110,000 or so clones, with more than 80% as singletons. The sequenced sample was peripheral blood. These receptors came from a woman in her sixties or seventies with COVID-19, enrolled during active disease. CDR3s include the opening cysteine and the closing phenylalanine or tryptophan. Each record gives: V gene, J gene, D gene, clone size, CDR3 DNA, CDR3 protein. D genes are given only for firm matches. The size field is filled for only some rows; it gives once, few, many or a size class.

TRBV2	TRBJ2-7	TRBD2	NA	TGTGCCAGCAGTGAAGCGCTTTTGAGCGGGGGTCTAAGCTCCTACGAGCAGTACTTC	CASSEALLSGGLSSYEQYF
TRBV2	TRBJ2-2	NA	NA	TGTGCCAGCAGGACTCACGCGAACACCGGGGAGCTGTTTTTT	CASRTHANTGELFF
TRBV7-3	TRBJ2-3	NA	NA	TGTGCCAGCAGCCTCACTGGACAGTGGGGGAATACGCAGTATTTT	CASSLTGQWGNTQYF
TRBV6-2/TRBV6-3	TRBJ2-3	TRBD1	NA	TGTGCCAGCAGTTACGGGTGGACAGGGGGTTCCCCAGATACGCAGTATTTT	CASSYGWTGGSPDTQYF
TRBV5-1	TRBJ1-1	NA	NA	TGCGCCAGCAGCCCCAGCGGGAACACTGAAGCTTTCTTT	CASSPSGNTEAFF
TRBV19	TRBJ1-5	TRBD1	NA	TGTGCCAGTAGGAGCCAGGGGGTGGGTTATAGCAATCAGCCCCAGCATTTT	CASRSQGVGYSNQPQHF
TRBV25-1	TRBJ1-2	NA	NA	TGTGCCAGCAGGGGGACTCCTCATGGCTACACCTTC	CASRGTPHGYTF
TRBV6-2/TRBV6-3	TRBJ2-3	TRBD1	NA	TGTGCCAGCAGTTATGGGACAGGGGGCACAGATACGCAGTATTTT	CASSYGTGGTDTQYF
TRBV5-1	TRBJ1-1	NA	few	TGCGCCAGCAGCTTGTTGGGAGGAGCGGAAGCTTTCTTT	CASSLLGGAEAFF
TRBV2	TRBJ2-1	TRBD1	NA	TGTGCCAGCATCCGGGACAGTACTTACAATGAGCAGTTCTTC	CASIRDSTYNEQFF
TRBV2	TRBJ2-1	NA	NA	TGTGCCAGCAAAGGCGGCCGGGGCTACAATGAGCAGTTCTTC	CASKGGRGYNEQFF
TRBV5-6	TRBJ2-7	TRBD1	NA	TGTGCCAGCAGCAGATACAAAGGACAGGGCTCCTACGAGCAGTACTTC	CASSRYKGQGSYEQYF
TRBV19	TRBJ1-2	TRBD1	NA	TGTGCCAGTAGTTCAGGAACGGGACAGGGCAACTATGGCTACACCTTC	CASSSGTGQGNYGYTF
TRBV3-1/TRBV3-2	TRBJ1-6	NA	NA	TGTGCCAGCAGCCAAAGCAGCAGGGGTGATTCACCCCTCCACTTT	CASSQSSRGDSPLHF
TRBV7-8	TRBJ1-4	TRBD1	NA	TGTGCCAGCAGCCTAACAGGGGTAACTAATGAAAAACTGTTTTTT	CASSLTGVTNEKLFF
TRBV4-3	TRBJ2-7	TRBD1	NA	TGCGCCAGCAGCCAAGAGGAGGAGACAGGACAGGGGAACGAGCAGTACTTC	CASSQEEETGQGNEQYF
TRBV3-1/TRBV3-2	TRBJ1-1	NA	NA	TGTGCCAGCAGCCACACCAACGCGAGGAACACTGAAGCTTTCTTT	CASSHTNARNTEAFF
TRBV5-1	TRBJ1-5	NA	NA	TGCGCCAGCAGGTCCTCAGGGGAACAGCCCCAGCATTTT	CASRSSGEQPQHF
TRBV10-1	TRBJ1-1	TRBD1	NA	TGCGCCAGCAGTCATTCTCCTTCGGACAGGGGGCGAGTTACTGAAGCTTTCTTT	CASSHSPSDRGRVTEAFF
TRBV4-2	TRBJ1-3	NA	few	TGTGCCAGCAGCCAAGATTTGGGGCAGCGAAGCTCTGGAAACACCATATATTTT	CASSQDLGQRSSGNTIYF
TRBV14	TRBJ2-5	NA	many	TGTGCCAGCAGCTGGACAGCCCAAGAGACCCAGTACTTC	CASSWTAQETQYF
TRBV6-4	TRBJ2-1	NA	NA	TGTGCCAGCAGTGGTGAGGAGGGACCATACAATGAGCAGTTCTTC	CASSGEEGPYNEQFF
TRBV6-6	TRBJ2-1	NA	NA	TGTGCCAGCAGTTACGCAGGGTACGGATCCTACAATGAGCAGTTCTTC	CASSYAGYGSYNEQFF
TRBV7-3	TRBJ1-6	TRBD1	NA	TGTGCCAGCAGCGCCGGACAGGGGTGGAATTCACCCCTCCACTTT	CASSAGQGWNSPLHF
TRBV19	TRBJ2-3	NA	NA	TGTGCCAGTAGTATAGGCCTGGCGGGCGGATCTAGCACAGATACGCAGTATTTT	CASSIGLAGGSSTDTQYF
TRBV6-5	TRBJ1-1	NA	few	TGTGCCAGCAGTTACGCCGTCGGGAGGGCTAACACTGAAGCTTTCTTT	CASSYAVGRANTEAFF
TRBV6-1	TRBJ2-7	NA	NA	TGTGCCAGCAGTGAATGGGGGCCCTACGAGCAGTACTTC	CASSEWGPYEQYF
TRBV19	TRBJ1-2	NA	NA	TGTGCCAGTAGTATAGGGGGCCACTATGGCTACACCTTC	CASSIGGHYGYTF
TRBV4-3	TRBJ1-2	TRBD1	NA	TGCGCCAGCAGCCAAGGACAGGGGGATTTTAACTATGGCTACACCTTC	CASSQGQGDFNYGYTF
TRBV6-5	TRBJ1-2	NA	NA	TGTGCCAGCAGCTGGACAGACGCTAACTATGGCTACACCTTC	CASSWTDANYGYTF
TRBV3-1/TRBV3-2	TRBJ1-6	NA	once	TGTGCCAGCAGCCTCGGCGGGGGGCAGAATTCACCCCTCCACTTT	CASSLGGGQNSPLHF
TRBV7-2	TRBJ2-3	NA	once	TGTGCCAGCAGCCCCTATAGAGTTTCAGATACGCAGTATTTT	CASSPYRVSDTQYF
TRBV7-8	TRBJ2-2	NA	once	TGTGCCAGCAGCTTAGAGCGGCGGACCACCGGGGAGCTGTTTTTT	CASSLERRTTGELFF
TRBV5-1	TRBJ1-2	TRBD1	NA	TGCGCCAGCAGCTTGGACACGACAGGGGGCAAGGGTGGCTACACCTTC	CASSLDTTGGKGGYTF
TRBV5-1	TRBJ2-1	TRBD1	NA	TGCGCCAGCAGCTTGGGACAGGGAGCGGTCGATGAGCAGTTCTTC	CASSLGQGAVDEQFF
TRBV12-5	TRBJ1-2	NA	NA	TGTGCTAGTGGAGCCAGCGCTAACTATGGCTACACCTTC	CASGASANYGYTF
TRBV29-1	TRBJ1-2	TRBD1	NA	TGCAGCGTTGAAAAGGGACAGGGGATACGTGGCTACACCTTC	CSVEKGQGIRGYTF